This T cell receptor (beta chain) was identified during a study of beta chain features in type 1 diabetes. This clone was seen a handful of times. CDR3 length: 15 amino acids. Germline values: CDR1 GTSNPN, CDR2 SVGIG (reference sequence). The germline V and J ends were trimmed by 2 bases and 2 bases, with 15 bases remaining between them. Expressed TCRB transcripts were sequenced, since all the RNA that had been isolated was reverse transcribed. Sequencing was performed with immunoSEQ multiplex PCR; in TCRdb, only in-frame clones are kept and a portion is missing. The data contain approximately 340,000 clones, around 15% of them singletons.

V is TRBV30 and J is TRBJ1-1; D gene unclear. This TCR derives from a woman younger than 30 in good health. Sequencing was carried out using naive CD4+ T cells from blood. CDR3 in DNA: TGTGCCTGGAGTCCTCCGGACTGGACTAACACTGAAGCTTTCTTT. Protein product: CAWSPPDWTNTEAFF.